Listed below are T cell receptor beta chains from one sample, sequenced in a study of shared clonotypes between healthy human individuals. Repertoires were generated with immunoSEQ multiplex PCR, while TCRdb's copy carries only in-frame clones and drops some. The sample holds 2 million to 3 million clones, 90% to 95% seen once. Sequenced sample: naive CD4+ T cells from PBMCs. These receptors were collected from a man aged 18 to 30 in good health. Some clones in this sample may be carry-over from other donors' samples. Both conserved end residues are part of each CDR3. D genes are given only for firm matches. Clone size is stated in some rows and not others, as once, few, many or a class when expanded.

size: -
J: TRBJ2-1
D: -
V: TRBV19
CDR3: CASSILDNEQFF
DNA: TGTGCCAGTAGTATACTTGACAATGAGCAGTTCTTC

size: -
J: TRBJ1-1
D: -
V: TRBV5-1
CDR3: CASSSEGGSEAFF
DNA: TGCGCCAGCAGCTCCGAGGGGGGCAGTGAAGCTTTCTTT

size: -
J: TRBJ1-1
D: -
V: TRBV19
CDR3: CASSPGLLGWMNTEAFF
DNA: TGTGCCAGTAGTCCCGGGCTGTTGGGTTGGATGAACACTGAAGCTTTCTTT

size: -
J: TRBJ1-1
D: -
V: TRBV9
CDR3: CASSVHPLNTEAFF
DNA: TGTGCCAGCAGCGTCCACCCCTTGAACACTGAAGCTTTCTTT

size: -
J: TRBJ2-7
D: TRBD2
V: TRBV27
CDR3: CASSFRAGGPSEQYF
DNA: TGTGCCAGCAGTTTTCGGGCGGGAGGGCCTAGCGAGCAGTACTTC

size: once
J: TRBJ1-3
D: TRBD1
V: TRBV7-3
CDR3: CASSQDRAGNTIYF
DNA: TGTGCCAGCAGCCAAGACAGGGCTGGAAACACCATATATTTT

size: -
J: TRBJ2-7
D: -
V: TRBV11-3
CDR3: CASSLGQGTTYEQYF
DNA: TGTGCCAGCAGCTTAGGACAGGGGACTACCTACGAGCAGTACTTC

size: -
J: TRBJ1-3
D: -
V: TRBV7-2
CDR3: CASSLVGGYTSGNTIYF
DNA: TGTGCCAGCAGCTTAGTGGGGGGCTACACCTCTGGAAACACCATATATTTT

size: -
J: TRBJ2-1
D: -
V: TRBV28
CDR3: CASKPGRYGNEQFF
DNA: TGTGCCAGCAAGCCGGGTAGGTATGGCAATGAGCAGTTCTTC

size: -
J: TRBJ2-3
D: -
V: TRBV11-2
CDR3: CASSRTGISTDTQYF
DNA: TGTGCCAGCAGCAGGACGGGGATTAGCACAGATACGCAGTATTTT

size: -
J: TRBJ1-2
D: -
V: TRBV28
CDR3: CASSFGVLGNYGYTF
DNA: TGTGCCAGCAGTTTCGGGGTGTTGGGGAACTATGGCTACACCTTC

size: -
J: TRBJ2-2
D: TRBD1
V: TRBV4-3
CDR3: CASSQETGVNTGELFF
DNA: TGCGCCAGCAGCCAGGAGACAGGGGTGAACACCGGGGAGCTGTTTTTT

size: -
J: TRBJ2-1
D: -
V: TRBV30
CDR3: CAWSLTGLSNEQFF
DNA: TGTGCCTGGAGTTTAACCGGATTATCCAATGAGCAGTTCTTC

size: -
J: TRBJ1-1
D: -
V: TRBV2
CDR3: CASSVSRQFTEAFF
DNA: TGTGCCAGCAGTGTTTCGCGGCAGTTCACTGAAGCTTTCTTT

size: -
J: TRBJ1-1
D: -
V: TRBV4-2
CDR3: CASSQDFVAVSNTEAFF
DNA: TGTGCCAGCAGCCAAGATTTTGTGGCAGTGTCAAACACTGAAGCTTTCTTT

size: -
J: TRBJ2-1
D: TRBD2
V: TRBV9
CDR3: CASSITSGSAEQFF
DNA: TGTGCCAGCAGCATAACTAGCGGGAGTGCTGAGCAGTTCTTC

size: -
J: TRBJ2-7
D: TRBD1
V: TRBV28
CDR3: CASSLRPTGTGFYEQYF
DNA: TGTGCCAGCAGTTTACGACCAACCGGGACAGGTTTCTACGAGCAGTACTTC

size: -
J: TRBJ2-2
D: TRBD1
V: TRBV27
CDR3: CASSLVKDRPRTGELFF
DNA: TGTGCCAGCAGTTTGGTCAAGGACAGGCCTAGGACCGGGGAGCTGTTTTTT

size: -
J: TRBJ2-1
D: -
V: TRBV28
CDR3: CASTRNLGINEQFF
DNA: TGTGCCAGTACCCGAAATTTAGGAATCAATGAGCAGTTCTTC

size: -
J: TRBJ2-7
D: TRBD1
V: TRBV5-1
CDR3: CASSPGQGWTYEQYF
DNA: TGCGCCAGCAGCCCCGGACAGGGGTGGACCTACGAGCAGTACTTC

size: -
J: TRBJ2-3
D: -
V: TRBV30
CDR3: CAWRPSGSTDTQYF
DNA: TGTGCCTGGAGACCCAGCGGGAGCACAGATACGCAGTATTTT

size: -
J: TRBJ2-3
D: TRBD2
V: TRBV5-6
CDR3: CASSFSGTSGRGTDTQYF
DNA: TGTGCCAGCAGCTTTTCGGGGACTAGCGGCAGAGGCACAGATACGCAGTATTTT

size: -
J: TRBJ1-6
D: -
V: TRBV6-6
CDR3: CASSYQTGNSPLHF
DNA: TGTGCCAGCAGTTACCAAACAGGGAATTCACCCCTCCACTTT

size: -
J: TRBJ2-2
D: TRBD2
V: TRBV19
CDR3: CASISGRVSTGELFF
DNA: TGTGCCAGTATTAGCGGGAGGGTTAGCACCGGGGAGCTGTTTTTT

size: -
J: TRBJ1-5
D: -
V: TRBV19
CDR3: CASSKNRQSAYSNQPQHF
DNA: TGTGCCAGTAGTAAAAACAGACAGAGTGCCTATAGCAATCAGCCCCAGCATTTT

size: -
J: TRBJ2-3
D: -
V: TRBV29-1
CDR3: CSVFGGGREHTDTQYF
DNA: TGCAGCGTATTCGGGGGAGGCCGGGAGCACACAGATACGCAGTATTTT

size: -
J: TRBJ2-7
D: -
V: TRBV6-6
CDR3: CASSPPEAYEQYF
DNA: TGTGCCAGCAGCCCACCCGAAGCCTACGAGCAGTACTTC

size: -
J: TRBJ2-5
D: TRBD1
V: TRBV19
CDR3: CASSISGPRQGLLETQYF
DNA: TGTGCCAGTAGTATTAGTGGGCCCAGACAGGGATTATTAGAGACCCAGTACTTC

size: -
J: TRBJ2-5
D: TRBD2
V: TRBV5-1
CDR3: CASSLGLAGVRQETQYF
DNA: TGCGCCAGCAGCTTGGGACTAGCGGGAGTTCGGCAAGAGACCCAGTACTTC

size: -
J: TRBJ2-1
D: TRBD2
V: TRBV5-4
CDR3: CASSLAATSAWDEQFF
DNA: TGTGCCAGCAGCTTGGCCGCGACTAGCGCCTGGGATGAGCAGTTCTTC

size: -
J: TRBJ1-3
D: -
V: TRBV19
CDR3: CASSIPGSTIYF
DNA: TGTGCCAGTAGTATTCCCGGGAGCACCATATATTTT

size: -
J: TRBJ2-5
D: -
V: TRBV5-1
CDR3: CASSGGLGFQETQYF
DNA: TGCGCCAGCAGCGGGGGACTGGGGTTTCAAGAGACCCAGTACTTC

size: -
J: TRBJ2-7
D: TRBD2
V: TRBV6-1
CDR3: CASPKPGGYEQYF
DNA: TGTGCCAGTCCAAAACCGGGGGGATACGAGCAGTACTTC

size: -
J: TRBJ2-1
D: TRBD2
V: TRBV19
CDR3: CASSPTGTSGSGEQFF
DNA: TGTGCCAGTAGTCCAACCGGGACTAGCGGGAGCGGAGAGCAGTTCTTC

size: -
J: TRBJ1-5
D: TRBD1
V: TRBV6-1
CDR3: CASSRDRDNQPQHF
DNA: TGTGCCAGCAGCCGCGACAGGGACAATCAGCCCCAGCATTTT

size: -
J: TRBJ2-1
D: TRBD1
V: TRBV9
CDR3: CASSVAAGGLDNEQFF
DNA: TGTGCCAGCAGCGTAGCCGCAGGGGGCTTAGACAATGAGCAGTTCTTC

size: few
J: TRBJ2-5
D: -
V: TRBV5-1
CDR3: CASSSQETQYF
DNA: TGCGCCAGCAGCAGCCAAGAGACCCAGTACTTC

size: -
J: TRBJ1-1
D: -
V: TRBV7-9
CDR3: CASNSQGPTEAFF
DNA: TGTGCCAGCAACTCACAGGGACCCACTGAAGCTTTCTTT

size: -
J: TRBJ2-3
D: -
V: TRBV6-1
CDR3: CASLFRGTDTQYF
DNA: TGTGCCAGCCTCTTCCGGGGCACAGATACGCAGTATTTT

size: -
J: TRBJ2-7
D: TRBD2
V: TRBV7-9
CDR3: CASSLGGTSMYEQYF
DNA: TGTGCCAGCAGCTTAGGGGGGACTAGTATGTACGAGCAGTACTTC

size: -
J: TRBJ2-7
D: TRBD2
V: TRBV6-5
CDR3: CASSLTSGSGLEQYF
DNA: TGTGCCAGCAGCTTAACTAGCGGGTCGGGGTTGGAGCAGTACTTC

size: -
J: TRBJ1-2
D: -
V: TRBV19
CDR3: CASSIQGNRYYGYTF
DNA: TGTGCCAGTAGTATCCAAGGGAATCGGTACTATGGCTACACCTTC

size: -
J: TRBJ2-1
D: -
V: TRBV28
CDR3: CASRPTWENEQFF
DNA: TGTGCCAGCAGGCCCACCTGGGAGAATGAGCAGTTCTTC

size: -
J: TRBJ2-2
D: TRBD1
V: TRBV5-1
CDR3: CASRDRDPVGELFF
DNA: TGCGCCAGCAGAGACAGGGATCCAGTCGGGGAGCTGTTTTTT

size: -
J: TRBJ1-3
D: TRBD1
V: TRBV10-3
CDR3: CAISDRRGRTGNTIYF
DNA: TGTGCCATCAGTGATAGGAGGGGGCGAACTGGAAACACCATATATTTT